This T cell receptor (beta chain) was recorded in a study of blood T cell repertoires in COVID-19 (dated by TCRdb to about 2020). About the full investigation: Samples covering the acute and convalescent phases of COVID-19 were provided by collaborators in the United States, Italy and Spain. The sample metadata nearly always contained a de-identified subject ID, COVID-19 status, age in years and sex. The samples were drawn from the first 160 participants of the ongoing ImmuneRACE study and from some 1,300 subjects provided by 6 global collaborators. The repertoires were released in a freely available public database intended as a resource for research on the immune response to SARS-CoV-2. The prospective study material was composed of cDNA or gDNA derived from T cells, B-cell-depleted T cells, or PBMCs. The dataset comprised deeply sampled blood TCRbeta repertoires from subjects exposed to, actively infected with, or recovered from COVID-19. HLA class I and class II types, where available, came from metadata supplied by the sample provider rather than from assay-based typing. Results and caveats for the whole study, not just this receptor: How much clinical and demographic metadata was included differed by source and by participant, and the metadata was provided uncurated.

Each collaborating institution followed its own protocols to collect whole blood in K2EDTA tubes. For TCRbeta analysis, collaborator samples were shipped as frozen whole blood, as isolated PBMCs, or as DNA extracted from either sample type. On this clone itself: Its antigen is not yet known. No much larger clone is present one base from it, and per-base qualities are unavailable.

The immunoSEQ Assay, a bias-controlled multiplex PCR, was used to amplify TCRbeta CDR3 regions from genomic DNA. Per the original workflow: Nucleated cell counts per sample were estimated from amplification of reference gene primers within the assay. Sequence reads were collapsed and filtered to measure the absolute abundance of every unique TCRbeta CDR3 rearrangement. For each sample, productive Simpson clonality was calculated as the square root of Simpson's diversity index over productive rearrangements. In TCRdb, the immuneACCESS table is reduced to in-frame sequences with V and J assigned. These tables do not hold every clone; where another copy was compared, an unresolved V gene accounts for under half, and the others remain unexplained. From that table come the V and J calls and clone size; the DNA was used to work out D and trimming. The table for this sample lists roughly 100,000 clones; about four fifths of them were counted only once. The ten largest clonotypes hold approximately 9% of the sample.

The sequence was collected from a woman in her 70s with acute or convalescent COVID-19. The specimen was peripheral blood.

The CDR3 protein sequence reads: CAISDQTGVYGYTF. In nucleotide form, the sequence is TGTGCCATCAGTGATCAGACAGGGGTTTATGGCTACACCTTC. The rearranged segments are TRBV10-3 and TRBJ1-2; 8 junctional bases match TRBD1. There are 14 amino acids in the CDR3, from cysteine to phenylalanine inclusive. Of all the DNA, just the CDR3 is kept, 42 bases in frame from base 1. The CDR1 and CDR2 encoded by the germline V gene are ENHRY and SYGVKD. V is pruned by 3 bases and J by 5 bases, leaving 5 bases of the junction without a gene match.